This T cell receptor (beta chain) comes out of a study of T cell clones after liver transplantation. Study-level background: Third-party-reactive TCRbeta sequences from pre-transplant mixed lymphocyte reactions served as antigen-independent comparators. Standard immunosuppression, with no induction, continued until 12-24 months after transplant.

Assay used: immunoSEQ multiplex PCR; TCRdb lists only in-frame clones, some missing. Counted here are 99,000 or so clones, 82% occurring once; the ten biggest clones make up over 0.9%. Germline V gene lookup returns CDR1 SEHNR and CDR2 FQNEAQ (reference sequence). V dropped 4 bases and J dropped 4; count of bases not matched to a gene: 4. The CDR3 is 14 residues long. The source material was CD4+ T cells from blood, sampled before liver transplant. V is TRBV7-9 and J is TRBJ1-2; 9 bases agree with TRBD1. This receptor was identified in a human donor who received a liver transplant. The CDR3, as DNA: TGTGCCAGCAGCTCGGGACAGGGCGGCTATGGCTACACCTTC. The encoded protein is CASSSGQGGYGYTF.